These 27 T cell receptor beta chains share one sample of origin, sequenced in a study of blood T cell repertoires in COVID-19. TCRdb's table, derived via immunoSEQ multiplex PCR, lists solely in-frame clones and lacks some. The top ten clones hold approximately 12% of a sample with some 290,000 clones, around 85% of them seen once. The sample was peripheral blood. The receptors here all came from a woman in her 30s with COVID-19, enrolled during active disease.

The chain recombines TRBV24-1 with TRBJ2-5; 7 bases are shared with TRBD1. V was pared by 9 bases and J by 7 bases, with 13 bases of the junction left unmatched. The CDR3 has 14 amino acids. Per germline, CDR1 KGHDR and CDR2 SFDVKD. This CDR3 is CATPGQGVRGTQYF. CDR3 DNA sequence: TGTGCCACCCCCGGGCAGGGGGTTCGGGGGACCCAGTACTTC.

The genes are TRBV10-1 and TRBJ1-6; 7 bases are shared with TRBD1. The germline V gene encodes CDR1 WNHNN and CDR2 SYGVQD (reference sequence). Trimming cost V 2 bases and J 7 bases; bases outside gene matches: 5. This CDR3 is built from 15 residues. The CDR3 sequence is CASSEGQVKNSPLHF. The CDR3 DNA sequence: TGCGCCAGCAGTGAGGGACAGGTTAAAAATTCACCCCTCCACTTT.

The chain has TRBV2 and TRBJ2-7, with unresolved D. The V end was cut by 2 bases, the J end by 5 bases, with 7 bases between. From germline, CDR1 is SNHLY and CDR2 FYNNEI. The CDR3 is 12 amino acids. CDR3 in DNA: TGTGCCAGCAGTGAATTTGTCAACGAGCAGTACTTC. This encodes CASSEFVNEQYF.

The J gene is TRBJ1-3, the V gene TRBV28; perhaps TRBD1 as D (5 bases). Germline V gene data show CDR1 as MDHEN and CDR2 as SYDVKM. The V gene lost 1 base and the J gene lost 5 bases, with 18 bases spanning the gap. This CDR3 region has 17 residues. The DNA for the CDR3 is TGTGCCAGCAGTTTATCCCAGACAGCGCTAATGAGAAACACCATATATTTT. The encoded protein is CASSLSQTALMRNTIYF.

A single count supports this clone. V usage is TRBV4-1 and J usage is TRBJ1-6, with D possibly TRBD1 on 6 matching bases. Germline assignment: CDR1 MGHRA and CDR2 YSYEKL. The CDR3 covers 16 residues. Trimming took 4 bases from V and 7 from J, leaving 17 bases between them. The DNA of the CDR3 is TGCGCCAGCAGCCGAGTATCGGACAGTGGGAATTCACCCCTCCACTTT. The encoded protein is CASSRVSDSGNSPLHF.

The chain couples TRBV29-1 to TRBJ1-2; D is uncertain. From germline, CDR1 is SQVTM and CDR2 ANQGSEA. This CDR3 comprises 14 residues. V was clipped by 5 bases and J by 2 bases, with 15 bases between them. The DNA of the CDR3 is TGCAGCGTTATCCCCCGACACCTCAACTATGGCTACACCTTC. Protein: CSVIPRHLNYGYTF.

The chain links TRBV27 to TRBJ2-1; D is perhaps TRBD2 (5 bases). Germline V lookup: CDR1 MNHEY, CDR2 SMNVEV (reference sequence). V gave up 3 bases and J gave up 9 bases, with 12 bases separating them. This CDR3 has 13 amino acids. Here the CDR3 reads CASSFRGSSEQFF. CDR3 nucleotide sequence: TGTGCCAGCAGTTTTCGAGGGTCCAGTGAGCAGTTCTTC.

The chain is built from TRBV19 and TRBJ2-1; tentatively, D is TRBD1 (6 bases). The V gene lost 5 bases and the J gene lost 5 bases, with 19 bases spanning the gap. The CDR3 length is 16 residues. Germline CDR1 and CDR2: LNHDA and SQIVND (reference sequence). The CDR3 sequence: CASSDVHGTLNNEQFF. CDR3 coding DNA: TGTGCCAGTAGTGACGTGCACGGGACACTGAACAATGAGCAGTTCTTC.

The J gene is TRBJ1-2, the V gene TRBV6-2 or TRBV6-3; 7 bases agree with TRBD1. J lost 7 bases, V lost 5 bases, and 7 bases had no gene match. The CDR3 contains 13 residues. Per germline, CDR1 MNHEY and CDR2 SVGEGT. The DNA for the CDR3 is TGTGCCAGCAGTGGGGACAGTTTTGGTGGCTACACCTTC. Residues: CASSGDSFGGYTF.

This clone was observed a few times. This chain connects TRBV9 to TRBJ2-1; D is undetermined. V was pared by 3 bases and J by 5 bases, with 6 bases between. CDR3 length: 12 residues. Germline lookup yields CDR1 SGDLS and CDR2 YYNGEE. The CDR3 loop is CASSGGHNEQFF. The CDR3 DNA reads as TGTGCCAGCAGCGGTGGGCACAATGAGCAGTTCTTC.

The chain recombines TRBV5-1 with TRBJ1-2; TRBD1 aligns across 10 bases. J was trimmed by 3 bases and V by 0 bases; bases with no gene match: 5. This CDR3 comprises 16 residues. Germline CDR1 is SGHRS and CDR2 is YFSETQ. The CDR3 protein is CASSLGQGAVYYGYTF. For the CDR3, the DNA is TGCGCCAGCAGCTTGGGACAGGGGGCCGTCTACTATGGCTACACCTTC. Looking up the rest from reference TRBV5-1 and TRBJ1-2 gives the full variable domain: KAGVTQTPRYLIKTRGQQVTLSCSPISGHRSVSWYQQTPGQGLQFLFEYFSETQRNKGNFPGRFSGRQFSNSRSEMNVSTLELGDSALYLCASSLGQGAVYYGYTFGSGTRLTVV.

This clone was found once. J is TRBJ1-2 and V is TRBV18; possibly TRBD1 for D (6 bases). The CDR3 consists of 15 residues. Germline assignment: CDR1 KGHSH and CDR2 LQKENI. The V end was cut by 2 bases, the J end by 1 base, with 11 bases between. CDR3 region: CASSPGGNLNYGYTF. The CDR3 bases are TGTGCCAGCTCACCAGGGGGCAACCTTAACTATGGCTACACCTTC. The variable domain in full, with the rest retrieved from reference TRBV18 and TRBJ1-2, is NAGVMQNPRHLVRRRGQEARLRCSPMKGHSHVYWYRQLPEEGLKFMVYLQKENIIDESGMPKERFSAEFPKEGPSILRIQQVVRGDSAAYFCASSPGGNLNYGYTFGSGTRLTVV.

This clone was seen only a few times. CDR3 region: CASSDRGGPDTIYF. As DNA, the CDR3 is TGTGCCAGCAGTGACCGCGGAGGGCCGGACACCATATATTTT. J is TRBJ1-3 and V is TRBV6-6; D is ambiguous. The CDR3 runs 14 residues. The V gene's germline CDR1 is MNHNY and CDR2 SVGAGI (reference sequence). Trimming stripped 5 bases from V and 8 bases from J, with 16 bases between.

This chain uses TRBV5-4 with TRBJ2-3; D may be TRBD1 (5 bases). Germline loops: CDR1 SGHNT, CDR2 YYREEE (reference sequence). This CDR3 contains 11 residues. Trimming took 3 bases from V and 11 from J, leaving 10 bases between them. The CDR3 reads CASSSSQGQYF. The CDR3 DNA sequence: TGTGCCAGCAGCTCATCTCAGGGGCAGTATTTT.

This chain links TRBV19 with TRBJ2-2, with 9 bases identical to TRBD2. The germline V gene has CDR1 LNHDA and CDR2 SQIVND (reference sequence). CDR3 length equals 13 residues. Losses at the gene ends were 11 bases for V and 0 bases for J; bases not matched to a gene: 1. The CDR3 nucleotides are TGTGCCTGCGGGGGGGCGAACACCGGGGAGCTGTTTTTT. Protein product: CACGGANTGELFF.

The chain is built from TRBV27 and TRBJ2-2, with D possibly being TRBD2 (7 bases). The germline V gene has CDR1 MNHEY and CDR2 SMNVEV (reference sequence). Trimming left V 7 bases short and J 2 bases short, with 11 bases between. The CDR3 has 14 residues. Here the CDR3 reads CASKGGGNTGELFF. The CDR3 coding sequence is TGTGCCAGCAAAGGCGGGGGCAACACCGGGGAGCTGTTTTTT.

Here the CDR3 DNA reads TGCGCCAGCAGCCAGCAAAGGGGCGAGCAGTACTTC. Protein sequence: CASSQQRGEQYF. The rearrangement links TRBV4-1 to TRBJ2-7; possible D gene TRBD1, 5 bases. This CDR3 spans 12 amino acids. Germline CDR1 MGHRA, CDR2 YSYEKL. V was clipped by 3 bases and J by 6 bases, with 9 bases between them.

The chain has TRBV6-5 and TRBJ2-7, with TRBD1 identical over 7 bases. This CDR3 has 14 amino acids. In germline, CDR1 is MNHEY, CDR2 SVGAGI. Germline trimming cut 5 bases from V and 2 bases from J; bases unmatched to any gene: 6. The CDR3 DNA sequence: TGTGCCAGCAGTCCGGACAGGCGTACCTACGAGCAGTACTTC. Its translation is CASSPDRRTYEQYF.

The V and J genes are TRBV19 and TRBJ2-6; D uncertain. Germline V gives CDR1 LNHDA, CDR2 SQIVND (reference sequence). The CDR3 sequence is 17 residues long. V lost 1 base and J lost 0, with 10 bases in between. CDR3 region: CASSIGVSGSGANVLTF. As DNA, the CDR3 is TGTGCCAGTAGTATAGGGGTATCGGGCTCTGGGGCCAACGTCCTGACTTTC.

The chain is built from TRBV6-1 and TRBJ2-7, with D maybe TRBD2 (5 bases). Per germline, CDR1 MNHNS and CDR2 SASEGT. The CDR3 is made up of 16 amino acids. Trimming pared 0 bases from V and 3 bases from J, leaving 15 bases between. The chain's CDR3 is CASSEAYKAGGYEQYF. CDR3 sequence (DNA): TGTGCCAGCAGTGAAGCGTATAAGGCAGGAGGCTACGAGCAGTACTTC.

This chain uses TRBV19 with TRBJ1-5; 9 bases align to TRBD1. The CDR3 totals 16 residues. Germline V gene lookup returns CDR1 LNHDA and CDR2 SQIVND (reference sequence). Losses at the gene ends were 7 bases for V and 1 base for J; bases not matched to a gene: 8. CDR3: CASTEGQGRSNQPQHF. The CDR3 region has the DNA TGTGCCAGTACTGAGGGACAGGGCAGAAGCAATCAGCCCCAGCATTTT.

This chain uses TRBV5-1 with TRBJ1-2; TRBD1 is a possible D gene (5 bases). The CDR3 sequence is 14 residues long. V was shortened by 1 base and J by 2 bases, with 9 bases between the two germline ends. Germline lookup yields CDR1 SGHRS and CDR2 YFSETQ. The CDR3 reads CASSLTTANYGYTF. The CDR3 nucleotides are TGCGCCAGCAGCTTGACGACAGCGAACTATGGCTACACCTTC.

V and J are TRBV6-5 and TRBJ2-2; no clear D. Germline V gene lookup returns CDR1 MNHEY and CDR2 SVGAGI. The CDR3 is made up of 13 amino acids. V lost 2 bases to trimming and J lost 4 bases, with 5 bases between them. The CDR3 reads CASSYTGTGELFF. The CDR3 DNA follows: TGTGCCAGCAGTTACACGGGCACCGGGGAGCTGTTTTTT.

V usage is TRBV28 and J usage is TRBJ1-5, with D possibly TRBD1 on 5 matching bases. Trimming cost V 5 bases and J 2 bases, with 13 bases left between them. The germline gives CDR1 MDHEN, CDR2 SYDVKM. The CDR3 is 15 amino acids. CDR3 sequence reads: CASSQTVAGNQPQHF. The CDR3 DNA sequence: TGTGCCAGCAGTCAGACAGTAGCGGGCAATCAGCCCCAGCATTTT.

The chain combines TRBV4-1 with TRBJ2-5; D unresolved. CDR1 and CDR2 from the germline V gene are MGHRA and YSYEKL. The CDR3 consists of 15 residues. Deletions cut 0 bases from V and 5 bases from J, with 13 bases between. CDR3 sequence: CASSQDPVPVETQYF. The CDR3, as DNA: TGCGCCAGCAGCCAAGATCCGGTCCCCGTGGAGACCCAGTACTTC.

The V call is TRBV6-6, the J call TRBJ2-5; maybe TRBD2 (6 bases). Germline assignment: CDR1 MNHNY and CDR2 SVGAGI (reference sequence). CDR3 length equals 15 residues. The V and J ends lost 5 bases and 5 bases respectively, with 18 bases between them. CDR3 region: CASSQLAGSGETQYF. The CDR3 region has the DNA TGTGCCAGCAGTCAACTAGCTGGGTCTGGGGAGACCCAGTACTTC.

The V and J genes are TRBV3-1 (or the pseudogene TRBV3-2) and TRBJ1-2, with TRBD1 as a possible D gene (5 bases). Germline V gene sequence: CDR1 LGHDT, CDR2 YNNKEL (reference sequence). CDR3 length: 15 residues. V was cut by 2 bases and J by 8 bases, with 18 bases left in between. CDR3 sequence reads: CASSQLDSGTGGYTF. The CDR3 DNA follows: TGTGCCAGCAGCCAACTCGATTCCGGGACTGGCGGCTACACCTTC.